This T cell receptor beta chain stems from a study of identical twins. Broader study findings: Some out-of-frame alpha sequences were shared by twins, and these showed excess low generation probability. With beta out-of-frame sequences, excess sharing by twins was weaker.

Remarks on this clonotype: Its antigen remains unidentified.

A single record per CDR3 protein comes from TCRdb applying MiXCR to the 5' RACE reads. The data contain 350,000 to 450,000 distinct CDR3 sequences, approximately 18% of them seen just once; the ten biggest clones take up approximately 12%. Trimming took 8 bases from V and 8 from J; bases not matched to a gene: 12. CDR1 is MDHEN and CDR2 is SYDVKM in the germline V gene. This CDR3 spans 15 amino acids. Sequencing used naive T cells sorted from blood. The sequence was collected from a man aged 50 or older in good health. The chain uses TRBV28 and TRBJ1-6; 7 bases map to TRBD1. The CDR3 DNA sequence: TGTGCCAGCCACCCATCAGACAGGGCGGATTCACCCCTCCACTTT. It specifies CASHPSDRADSPLHF.